These 4 T cell receptor beta chains were all obtained from the same sample, sequenced in a study of blood T cell repertoires in COVID-19 (dated by TCRdb to 2019 to 2021). The library was generated by the immunoSEQ multiplex PCR assay. Entries here come from immuneACCESS through TCRdb and include only in-frame sequences with V and J called. Some clones fail to appear in such tables; in the studies checked, an unresolved V gene covers under half of the shortfall, and the cause of the remainder is unknown. The sample table holds roughly 230,000 clones, of which 83% were seen once. Around 6.8% of the sample is taken by the ten largest. The sample was peripheral blood. These receptors all come from a woman aged 50 to 60 with acute or convalescent COVID-19.

This sequence joins TRBV2 and TRBJ2-4, with 8 bases lining up with TRBD1. CDR1 SNHLY and CDR2 FYNNEI come from the germline V gene. The V gene end was trimmed by 9 bases and the J gene end by 7 bases; junction bases not matched to a gene: 8. This CDR3 is 13 amino acids long. The CDR3 region has the DNA TGTGCCAGTCAGGGACAGGTGGCGAACATTCAGTACTTC. Encoded protein: CASQGQVANIQYF.

The chain uses TRBV5-5 and TRBJ2-1; D unresolved. V was trimmed by 0 bases and J by 6 bases, leaving 7 bases between them. The CDR3 has 13 amino acids. Germline CDR1 reads SGHKS; CDR2 reads YYEKEE (reference sequence). CDR3 nucleotides: TGTGCCAGCAGCTTGGGGCAGGTCAATGAGCAGTTCTTC. Translation: CASSLGQVNEQFF.

V and J are TRBV5-1 and TRBJ2-1, with TRBD2 matching 9 bases. This CDR3 has 15 residues. Germline V CDR1 and CDR2: SGHRS, YFSETQ. Trimming cost V 4 bases and J 8 bases; bases outside gene matches: 10. CDR3 DNA: TGCGCCAGCAGCACCATAGCGGGAGTTGTCGATGAGCAGTTCTTC. Translating gives CASSTIAGVVDEQFF.

The gene calls are TRBV9 and TRBJ1-5, with TRBD1 identical over 7 bases. This CDR3 has 15 residues. Germline loops: CDR1 SGDLS, CDR2 YYNGEE. The trim removed 4 bases at V and 0 bases at J, leaving 4 bases unmatched. Here the CDR3 reads CASSSGQDSNQPQHF. As DNA, the CDR3 is TGTGCCAGCAGCTCCGGACAGGATAGCAATCAGCCCCAGCATTTT.